Listed below are T cell receptor beta chains from one sample, sequenced in a study of PD-L1 blockade in urothelial cancer. TCRdb's table, derived via immunoSEQ multiplex PCR, lists solely in-frame clones and lacks some. The table lists roughly 29,000 clones, 84% of them singletons. This material consisted of PBMCs, taken around atezolizumab (anti-PD-L1) treatment. These receptors came from a man between 65 and 80 years old with urothelial cancer. The CDR3 runs from the conserved cysteine through the conserved F or W. The D gene is left open where the match is weak.

TRBD2	TRBV18	TRBJ2-7	CASSPPGRGYEQYF
TRBD2	TRBV29-1	TRBJ2-1	CSVVRGGAGGEQFF
TRBD2	TRBV10-3	TRBJ2-5	CAISGLAGDQETQYF
TRBD1	TRBV11-2	TRBJ2-3	CASSVDRGGTDTQYF
TRBD1	TRBV4-2	TRBJ1-1	CASSPTGGVNTEAFF
NA	TRBV21-1	TRBJ1-5	CADRPFPGGNQPQHF
TRBD1	TRBV9	TRBJ2-7	CASSVGVTGTYEQYF
NA	TRBV27	TRBJ2-7	CASMGGYEQYF
NA	TRBV7-2	TRBJ1-1	CASSLGQALNTEAFF
NA	TRBV27	TRBJ1-1	CASSPRTGRFTEAFF
NA	TRBV7-9	TRBJ2-1	CASSLAGAASYNEQFF